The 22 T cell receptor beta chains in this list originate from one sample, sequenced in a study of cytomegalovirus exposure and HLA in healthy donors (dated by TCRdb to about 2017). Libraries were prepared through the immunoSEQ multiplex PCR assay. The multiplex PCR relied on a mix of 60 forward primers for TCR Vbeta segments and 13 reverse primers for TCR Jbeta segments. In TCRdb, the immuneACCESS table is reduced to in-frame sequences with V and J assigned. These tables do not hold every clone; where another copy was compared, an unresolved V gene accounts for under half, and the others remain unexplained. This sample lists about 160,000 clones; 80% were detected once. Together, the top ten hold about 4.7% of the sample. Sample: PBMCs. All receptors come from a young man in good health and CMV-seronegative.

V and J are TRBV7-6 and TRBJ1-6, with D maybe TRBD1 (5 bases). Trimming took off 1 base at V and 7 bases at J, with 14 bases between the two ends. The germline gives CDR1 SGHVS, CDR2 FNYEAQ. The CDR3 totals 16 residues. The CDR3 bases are TGTGCCAGCAGCTTAGAGCCAGGGCGAGAGAATTCACCCCTCCACTTT. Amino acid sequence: CASSLEPGRENSPLHF.

Here the CDR3 DNA reads TGTGCCAGCAGCTTAACTCCCTGGACTAGCGGGAGTAGGAGCAATGAGCAGTTCTTC. As protein: CASSLTPWTSGSRSNEQFF. V usage is TRBV7-3 and J usage is TRBJ2-1, with 13 bases that match TRBD2. The CDR3 is made up of 19 amino acids. Trimming cost V 0 bases and J 6 bases; bases outside gene matches: 11. Germline V lookup: CDR1 SGHTA, CDR2 FQGTGA. The full variable domain, in which reference TRBV7-3 and TRBJ2-1 provide the parts outside the CDR3, is GAGVSQTPSNKVTEKGKYVELRCDPISGHTALYWYRQSLGQGPEFLIYFQGTGAADDSGLPNDRFFAVRPEGSVSTLKIQRTERGDSAVYLCASSLTPWTSGSRSNEQFFGPGTRLTVL.

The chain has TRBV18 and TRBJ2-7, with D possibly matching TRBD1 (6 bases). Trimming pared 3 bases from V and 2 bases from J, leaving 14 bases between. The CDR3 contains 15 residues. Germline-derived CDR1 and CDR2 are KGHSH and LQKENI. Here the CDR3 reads CASSPATGVAYEQYF. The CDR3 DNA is TGTGCCAGCTCACCCGCGACAGGAGTTGCCTACGAGCAGTACTTC.

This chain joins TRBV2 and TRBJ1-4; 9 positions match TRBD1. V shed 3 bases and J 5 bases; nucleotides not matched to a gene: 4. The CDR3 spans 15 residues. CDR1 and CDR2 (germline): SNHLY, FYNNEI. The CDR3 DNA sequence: TGTGCCAGCAGTGACCTGGGACAGGGAAATGAAAAACTGTTTTTT. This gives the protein CASSDLGQGNEKLFF.

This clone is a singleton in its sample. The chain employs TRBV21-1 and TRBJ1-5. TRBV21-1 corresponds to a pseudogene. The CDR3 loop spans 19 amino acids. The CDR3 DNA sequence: TGTGCCAGCAGCAAAAAGGGAGGGGGGTTTGGTCCTAGCAATCAGCCCCAGCATTTT. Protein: CASSKKGGGFGPSNQPQHF.

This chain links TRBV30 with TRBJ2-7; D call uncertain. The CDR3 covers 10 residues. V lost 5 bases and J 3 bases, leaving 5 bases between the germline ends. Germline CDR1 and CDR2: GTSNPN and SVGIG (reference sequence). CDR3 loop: CAWGLYEQYF. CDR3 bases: TGTGCCTGGGGCCTCTACGAGCAGTACTTC.

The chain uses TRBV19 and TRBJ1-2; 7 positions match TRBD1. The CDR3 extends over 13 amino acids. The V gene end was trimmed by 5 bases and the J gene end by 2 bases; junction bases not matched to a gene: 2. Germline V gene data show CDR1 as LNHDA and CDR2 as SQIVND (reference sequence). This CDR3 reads CASSVGQNYGYTF. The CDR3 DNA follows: TGTGCCAGTAGTGTGGGACAGAACTATGGCTACACCTTC.

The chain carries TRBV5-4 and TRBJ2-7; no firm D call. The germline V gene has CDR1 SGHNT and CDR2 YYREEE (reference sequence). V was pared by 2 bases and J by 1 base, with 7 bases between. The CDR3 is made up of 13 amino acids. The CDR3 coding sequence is TGTGCCAGCAGCTTCCGTCGGTCCTACGAGCAGTACTTC. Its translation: CASSFRRSYEQYF.

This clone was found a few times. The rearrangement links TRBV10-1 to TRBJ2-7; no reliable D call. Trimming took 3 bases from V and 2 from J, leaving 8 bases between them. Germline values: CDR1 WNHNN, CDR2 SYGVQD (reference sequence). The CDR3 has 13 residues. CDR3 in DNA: TGCGCCAGCAGTGATCGGGTCGCCTACGAGCAGTACTTC. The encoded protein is CASSDRVAYEQYF.

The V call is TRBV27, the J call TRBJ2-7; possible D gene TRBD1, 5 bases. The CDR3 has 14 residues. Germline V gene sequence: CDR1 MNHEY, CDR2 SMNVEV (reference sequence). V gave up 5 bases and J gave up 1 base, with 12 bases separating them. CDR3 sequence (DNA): TGTGCCAGCAGTCAGGGTCAGAAATCCTACGAGCAGTACTTC. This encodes CASSQGQKSYEQYF.

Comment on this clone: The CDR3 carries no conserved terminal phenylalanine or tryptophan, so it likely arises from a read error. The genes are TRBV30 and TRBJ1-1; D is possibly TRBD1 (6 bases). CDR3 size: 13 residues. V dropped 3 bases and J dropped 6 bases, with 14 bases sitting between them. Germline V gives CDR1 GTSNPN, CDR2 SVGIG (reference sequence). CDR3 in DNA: TGTGCCTGGAGCCCGACAGGTAACGCTGAAGCTTTCCTT. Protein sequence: CAWSPTGNAEAFL.

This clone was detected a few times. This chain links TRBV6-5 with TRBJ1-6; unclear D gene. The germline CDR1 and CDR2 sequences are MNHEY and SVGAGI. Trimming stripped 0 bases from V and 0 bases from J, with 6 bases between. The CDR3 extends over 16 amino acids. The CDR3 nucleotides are TGTGCCAGCAGTTACTCTGGCACCTCCTATAATTCACCCCTCCACTTT. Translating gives CASSYSGTSYNSPLHF.

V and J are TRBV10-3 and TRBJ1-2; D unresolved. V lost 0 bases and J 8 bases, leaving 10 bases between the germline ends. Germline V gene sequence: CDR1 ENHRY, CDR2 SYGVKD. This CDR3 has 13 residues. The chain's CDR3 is CAISESYTGGYTF. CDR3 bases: TGTGCCATCAGTGAGTCCTATACGGGAGGCTACACCTTC.

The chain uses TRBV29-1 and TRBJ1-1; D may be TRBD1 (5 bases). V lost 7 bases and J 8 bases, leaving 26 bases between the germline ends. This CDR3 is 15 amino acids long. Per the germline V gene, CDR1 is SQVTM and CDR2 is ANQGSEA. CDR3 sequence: CSAVEGNRRLWEAFF. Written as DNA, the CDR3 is TGCAGCGCTGTGGAGGGTAACAGGCGCCTGTGGGAAGCTTTCTTT.

CDR3 region: CASSLAGGPNEQFF. The DNA of the CDR3 is TGTGCCAGCAGCTTGGCGGGAGGGCCTAATGAGCAGTTCTTC. The rearrangement links TRBV5-4 to TRBJ2-1; TRBD2 aligns across 8 bases. CDR1 is SGHNT, CDR2 YYREEE, per germline (reference sequence). The V and J ends lost 0 bases and 7 bases, in that order; junction bases with no gene match: 3. This CDR3 spans 14 amino acids. The full variable domain, completed using reference TRBV5-4 and TRBJ2-1, is ETGVTQSPTHLIKTRGQQVTLRCSSQSGHNTVSWYQQALGQGPQFIFQYYREEENGRGNFPPRFSGLQFPNYSSELNVNALELDDSALYLCASSLAGGPNEQFFGPGTRLTVL.

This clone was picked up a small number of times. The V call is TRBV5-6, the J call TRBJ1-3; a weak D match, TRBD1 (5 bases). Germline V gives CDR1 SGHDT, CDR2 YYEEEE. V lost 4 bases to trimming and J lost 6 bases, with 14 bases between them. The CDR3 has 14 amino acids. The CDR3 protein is CASSRTPVTNTIYF. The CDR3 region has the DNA TGTGCCAGCAGCCGGACACCCGTGACAAACACCATATATTTT.

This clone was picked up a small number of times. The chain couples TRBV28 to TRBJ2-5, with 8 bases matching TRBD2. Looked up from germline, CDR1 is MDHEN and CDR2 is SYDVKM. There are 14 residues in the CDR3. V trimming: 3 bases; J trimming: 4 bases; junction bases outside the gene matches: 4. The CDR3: CASSFAGGSETQYF. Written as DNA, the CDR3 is TGTGCCAGCAGTTTCGCGGGGGGATCAGAGACCCAGTACTTC.

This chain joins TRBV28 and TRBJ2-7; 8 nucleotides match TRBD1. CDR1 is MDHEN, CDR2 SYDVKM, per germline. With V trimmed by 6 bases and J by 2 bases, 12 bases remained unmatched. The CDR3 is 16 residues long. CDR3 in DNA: TGTGCCAGCAGCCGATCGGGACAGGCGCTCACCTACGAGCAGTACTTC. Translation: CASSRSGQALTYEQYF.

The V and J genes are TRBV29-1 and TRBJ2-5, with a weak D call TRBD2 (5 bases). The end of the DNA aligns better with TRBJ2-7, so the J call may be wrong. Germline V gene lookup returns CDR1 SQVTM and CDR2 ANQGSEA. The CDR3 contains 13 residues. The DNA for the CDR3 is TGCAGCGTTGAAAGCGGCCCTGACTACGAGCAGTACTTC. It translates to CSVESGPDYEQYF.

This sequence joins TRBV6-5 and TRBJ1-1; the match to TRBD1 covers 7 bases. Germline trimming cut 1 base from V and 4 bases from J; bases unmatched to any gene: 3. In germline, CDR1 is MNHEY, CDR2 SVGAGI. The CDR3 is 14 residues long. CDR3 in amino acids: CASSYLAGGTEAFF. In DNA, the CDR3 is TGTGCCAGCAGTTACTTGGCAGGGGGCACTGAAGCTTTCTTT.

CDR3 bases: TGTGCCAGCAGCTTGGGGACTTCTAGTACCTACGAGCAGTACTTC. Translated, it gives CASSLGTSSTYEQYF. The chain uses TRBV11-1 and TRBJ2-7; D might be TRBD2 (6 bases). Germline V lookup: CDR1 SGHAT, CDR2 FQDESV (reference sequence). CDR3 length equals 15 residues. Trimming cost V 3 bases and J 2 bases, with 14 bases left between them.

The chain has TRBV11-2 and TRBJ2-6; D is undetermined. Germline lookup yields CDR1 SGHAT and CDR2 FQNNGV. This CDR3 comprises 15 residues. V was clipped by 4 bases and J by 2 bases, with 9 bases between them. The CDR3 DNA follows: TGTGCCAGCAGCTCCCCCAGAACTGGGGCCAACGTCCTGACTTTC. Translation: CASSSPRTGANVLTF. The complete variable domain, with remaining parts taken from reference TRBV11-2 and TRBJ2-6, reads EAGVAQSPRYKIIEKRQSVAFWCNPISGHATLYWYQQILGQGPKLLIQFQNNGVVDDSQLPKDRFSAERLKGVDSTLKIQPAKLEDSAVYLCASSSPRTGANVLTFGAGSRLTVL.